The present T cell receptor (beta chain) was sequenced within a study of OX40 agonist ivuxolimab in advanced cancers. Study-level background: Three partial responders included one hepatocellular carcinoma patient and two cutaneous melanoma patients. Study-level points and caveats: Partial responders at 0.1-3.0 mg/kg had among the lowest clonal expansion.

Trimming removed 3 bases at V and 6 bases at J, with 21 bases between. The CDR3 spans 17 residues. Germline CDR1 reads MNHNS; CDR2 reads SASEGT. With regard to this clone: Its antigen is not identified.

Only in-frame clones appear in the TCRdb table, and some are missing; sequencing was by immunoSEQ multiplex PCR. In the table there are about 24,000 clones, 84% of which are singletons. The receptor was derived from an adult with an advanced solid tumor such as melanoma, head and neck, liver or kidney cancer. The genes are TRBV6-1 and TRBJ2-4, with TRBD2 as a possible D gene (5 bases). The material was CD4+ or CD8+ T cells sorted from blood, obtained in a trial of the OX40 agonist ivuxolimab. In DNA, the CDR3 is TGTGCCAGCAGTGAGCTTGAGGGAACGGAGATGGGAAACATTCAGTACTTC. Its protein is CASSELEGTEMGNIQYF.